These T cell receptor beta chains were read from a single sample in a study of blood T cells in healthy people across ages. MiXCR, applied by TCRdb to the 5' RACE reads, yields one record per CDR3 protein. The profile shows about 680,000 distinct CDR3 sequences, 45% to 50% of them singletons. The sample was blood. The receptors originated from a woman aged 55-69 years in good health. Both conserved end residues are part of each CDR3. The D gene is left open where the match is weak. Size is omitted from some rows. Given values are once, few, many or a class for expanded clones.

size,D,V,J,DNA,CDR3
once,.,TRBV18,TRBJ2-3,TGTGCCAGCTCACCCCTAGCGTCTAGCACAGATACGCAGTATTTT,CASSPLASSTDTQYF
.,TRBD1,TRBV18,TRBJ2-1,TGTGCCAGCTCGTGGGGACAGGGCAGGGCCAATGAGCAGTTCTTC,CASSWGQGRANEQFF
.,.,TRBV7-2,TRBJ2-3,TGTGCCAGCAGCTCTAACGGAAGATCTAGCACAGATACGCAGTATTTT,CASSSNGRSSTDTQYF
.,.,TRBV12-3/TRBV12-4,TRBJ2-7,TGTGCCAGCAGTTTGTACTCCCCGTCCACCTACGAGCAGTACTTC,CASSLYSPSTYEQYF
few,TRBD2,TRBV25-1,TRBJ2-1,TGTGCCAGCAGTGGCGCACTCAGGACTAGCGGGATCTACAATGAGCAGTTCTTC,CASSGALRTSGIYNEQFF
.,.,TRBV28,TRBJ2-7,TGTGCCAGCAGCAAACTTCCCGGTTCATCCTACGAGCAGTACTTC,CASSKLPGSSYEQYF
.,.,TRBV24-1,TRBJ2-3,TGTGCCACCAGTGACACTACAGATACGCAGTATTTT,CATSDTTDTQYF
.,.,TRBV29-1,TRBJ2-2,TGCAGCGTTGTGAAGGCCACCGGGGAGCTGTTTTTT,CSVVKATGELFF
few,.,TRBV2,TRBJ1-2,TGTGCCAGCAATTCCAGGACACAAAGCGATGGCTACACCTTC,CASNSRTQSDGYTF
few,.,TRBV6-5,TRBJ1-2,TGTGCCAGCAGTACCGACAGGACGGGCTACACCTTC,CASSTDRTGYTF
.,.,TRBV5-1,TRBJ1-1,TGCGCCAGCAGCGGGCGGGGGATGAACACTGAAGCTTTCTTT,CASSGRGMNTEAFF
few,TRBD1,TRBV12-3/TRBV12-4,TRBJ2-7,TGTGCCAGCAGTTTAAGGGACAGGACTTCCTACGAGCAGTACTTC,CASSLRDRTSYEQYF
.,TRBD2,TRBV27,TRBJ2-5,TGTGCCAGCAGTTCATCCCGCATGCTCCTCATAGCGGGAGGGCCTGAGACCCAGTACTTC,CASSSSRMLLIAGGPETQYF
.,TRBD2,TRBV5-8,TRBJ2-5,TGTGCCAGCAGCTTGGGAAGGCTAGCGGGAATCCAAGAGACCCAGTACTTC,CASSLGRLAGIQETQYF
many,TRBD2,TRBV20-1,TRBJ2-7,TGCAGTGCTCCCCGGACTAGCGGGGACGGATTAAGCGAGCAGTACTTC,CSAPRTSGDGLSEQYF
few,TRBD2,TRBV3-1,TRBJ2-1,TGTGCCAGCAGCCAAGGTGGACTAGTTCTGTTCTTC,CASSQGGLVLFF
.,.,TRBV7-9,TRBJ2-5,TGTGCCAGCAGCTTGATTTCGGGAGAAGAGACCCAGTACTTC,CASSLISGEETQYF
few,.,TRBV7-9,TRBJ1-4,TGTGCCAGCAGCTTAGCGCGTCAGACCTCAAAACTGTTTTTT,CASSLARQTSKLFF
.,.,TRBV28,TRBJ2-5,TGTGCCAGCAGTTTGGGTTCCACCAAGACCCAGTACTTC,CASSLGSTKTQYF
.,TRBD2,TRBV5-6,TRBJ2-5,TGTGCCAGCAGTCTATTGGCTAGCGGGATCAGAGAGGAGACCCAGTACTTC,CASSLLASGIREETQYF
.,.,TRBV6-6,TRBJ1-1,TGTGCCAGCAGTGGACGTTTACAGGGTAGCACTGAAGCTTTCTTT,CASSGRLQGSTEAFF
.,TRBD2,TRBV4-1,TRBJ2-3,TGCGCCAGCAGCCAAGATTTTAGCCTAGCGGGGGATACGCAGTATTTT,CASSQDFSLAGDTQYF
.,TRBD2,TRBV27,TRBJ2-7,TGTGCCAGCAGTGGACTAGCGGGAGGGCTATCCTACGAGCAGTACTTC,CASSGLAGGLSYEQYF
.,.,TRBV30,TRBJ1-2,TGTGCCTGGAGTGGTAATGGGGTTGGCTACACCTTC,CAWSGNGVGYTF
.,.,TRBV12-3/TRBV12-4,TRBJ2-1,TGTGCCAGCAAGGCGACCGGGTCCTTCAGGGAGCAGTTCTTC,CASKATGSFREQFF
.,.,TRBV5-6,TRBJ2-1,TGTGCCGGCAGCTTTGTGGGAGTAGGCAATGAGCAGTTCTTC,CAGSFVGVGNEQFF
few,TRBD2,TRBV6-6,TRBJ2-3,TGTGCCAGCAGCTCGCCCCAGCGGGAGAAAGATACGCAGTATTTT,CASSSPQREKDTQYF
.,TRBD1,TRBV10-3,TRBJ2-7,TGTGCCACCAGTCCCGGGACAGGGCTTAGCTCCTACGAGCAGTACTTC,CATSPGTGLSSYEQYF
.,TRBD2,TRBV12-3/TRBV12-4,TRBJ2-1,TGTGCCAGCAGTTTCCCTGGACTAGCGGGAGGGGGTGAGCAGTTCTTC,CASSFPGLAGGGEQFF
.,TRBD2,TRBV7-2,TRBJ2-7,TGTGCCAGCAGCCTGGGGAGCGGGAGGAAAAACGAGCAGTACTTC,CASSLGSGRKNEQYF
few,TRBD1,TRBV3-1,TRBJ1-4,TGTGCCAGCAGCCCGGACAGGGCTGATGAAAAACTGTTTTTT,CASSPDRADEKLFF
.,.,TRBV29-1,TRBJ2-7,TGCAGCGTTGAAGAACGGGGGATCTCCTACGAGCAGTACTTC,CSVEERGISYEQYF
few,TRBD1,TRBV5-1,TRBJ1-6,TGCGCCAGCAGCGACCCGGGACAGGGTAATTCACCCCTCCACTTT,CASSDPGQGNSPLHF
.,.,TRBV4-2,TRBJ1-1,TGTGCCAGCAGCCAAGACTACAAGAACACTGAAGCTTTCTTT,CASSQDYKNTEAFF
.,TRBD1,TRBV5-1,TRBJ2-7,TGCGCCAGCAGCTTCGAGGGGGCCTCCTACAATGAGCAGTACTTC,CASSFEGASYNEQYF
.,.,TRBV20-1,TRBJ2-7,TGCAGTCCCGGGGGACCAGGGGTCTACGAGCAGTACTTC,CSPGGPGVYEQYF
.,.,TRBV5-1,TRBJ2-2,TGCGCCAGCCTTCGTGAGAACACCGGGGAGCTGTTTTTT,CASLRENTGELFF
.,.,TRBV9,TRBJ2-1,TGTGCCAGCAGCGTAGACAGCGTCACCTACGATGAGCAGTTCTTC,CASSVDSVTYDEQFF
few,.,TRBV7-2,TRBJ1-1,TGTGCCAGCAGCTTCAGGGGTAGGGACACTGAAGCTTTCTTT,CASSFRGRDTEAFF
.,TRBD1,TRBV27,TRBJ1-2,TGTGCCAGCAGTTTCTCGTCCAGGGGGCGCGGCTATGGCTACACCTTC,CASSFSSRGRGYGYTF
.,.,TRBV4-1,TRBJ2-6,TGCGCCAGCAGCCAAGATAGGACAGCCGTCTCTGGGGCCAACGTCCTGACTTTC,CASSQDRTAVSGANVLTF
.,.,TRBV21-1,TRBJ1-6,TGTGCCAGCAGCAAAGGAATCAGGGCCAACTATAATTCACCCCTCCACTTT,CASSKGIRANYNSPLHF
once,TRBD2,TRBV6-2/TRBV6-3,TRBJ2-5,TGTGCCAGCAGTTACGTAACGGGAGGTCTTGAAGAGACCCAGTACTTC,CASSYVTGGLEETQYF